A selection of T cell receptor beta chains follows, all from one sample in a study of blood T cell repertoires in COVID-19. Clones were read by immunoSEQ multiplex PCR, and TCRdb kept only the in-frame ones, dropping some. This table holds over 200,000 clones, roughly 84% found once. Sequenced sample: peripheral blood. These receptors were taken from a woman of 80 years or more with active or convalescent COVID-19. CDR3s leave out the opening cysteine and the closing phenylalanine or tryptophan.

TRBJ1-5	TRBV24-1	ATSGGTGLLQH
TRBJ2-7	TRBV9	ASGRGDKNEQY
TRBJ2-2	TRBV5-4	ASSGGQGYTGELF
TRBJ1-6	TRBV5-1	ASSLQGSYNSPLH
TRBJ2-5	TRBV10-3	AISTTTAQY
TRBJ1-2	TRBV12-3/TRBV12-4	ASSLTYYGYT
TRBJ1-1	TRBV11-3	ASSFGRNTEAF
TRBJ2-5	TRBV4-1	ASSHPLAGEKTQY
TRBJ2-5	TRBV7-7	ASSSQVQETQY
TRBJ2-7	TRBV27	ASSPIAASYEQY
TRBJ1-2	TRBV5-1	ASSPVTGTNYGYT
TRBJ2-5	TRBV30	AWSILRQETQY
TRBJ2-7	TRBV6-2/TRBV6-3	ASSYFLGTSGSSYEQY
TRBJ2-5	TRBV6-5	ASRDSRQTQY
TRBJ2-7	TRBV5-4	ASSSGGQGKDEQY
TRBJ1-3	TRBV10-1	ASSGTGNTIY
TRBJ1-1	TRBV7-7	ASSETVNTEAF
TRBJ1-2	TRBV3-1/TRBV3-2	ASSQEGTGGYT
TRBJ2-6	TRBV6-2/TRBV6-3	ASSYESGQGKSSGANVLT
TRBJ1-3	TRBV5-4	ASSDKKTGSSGNTIY
TRBJ1-3	TRBV6-6	ASTPGSSSGNTIY
TRBJ2-5	TRBV19	ASSRGLAGSAETQY
TRBJ1-2	TRBV5-1	ASSGGSPPYGYT
TRBJ1-1	TRBV7-3	ASSFGGKAEAF
TRBJ1-2	TRBV5-4	ASSPARDRGYGYT
TRBJ2-4	TRBV4-1	ASSQGRGVGMAKNIQY
TRBJ2-5	TRBV4-3	ASSEGLAGGQETQY
TRBJ1-4	TRBV7-2	ASSEQGFGEKLF
TRBJ2-6	TRBV5-6	ASSRQGSSGANVLT
TRBJ2-3	TRBV28	ASSLPSGDTDTQY
TRBJ2-1	TRBV5-6	ASSFSGTYNEQF
TRBJ2-2	TRBV7-2	ASSPLAVTGGELF
TRBJ2-2	TRBV7-7	ASSLGRLAGSRRELF
TRBJ1-3	TRBV7-9	ASSSGQGLDTIY
TRBJ2-5	TRBV9	ASSVGVSDYQETQY
TRBJ2-5	TRBV6-2/TRBV6-3	ASSPGLAETQY
TRBJ2-5	TRBV7-2	ASSGRTGFKY
TRBJ1-3	TRBV3-1/TRBV3-2	ASSQDGTAGNTIY
TRBJ2-2	TRBV6-6	ASSPLYAGGTGELF
TRBJ2-7	TRBV11-2	ASTHYSPQRQGGVYEQY
TRBJ2-1	TRBV5-6	ASSLSWGASYNEQF
TRBJ2-1	TRBV6-2/TRBV6-3	ASSYSARGSYNEQF
TRBJ2-2	TRBV11-2	ASNLIWREGLPGELF
TRBJ2-1	TRBV27	ASRPTSGSSYEQF
TRBJ2-5	TRBV5-1	ASSFPSGGKQETQY
TRBJ2-7	TRBV5-1	ASSLAVGQREQY
TRBJ1-1	TRBV4-1	ASSQGQGSIEAF
TRBJ2-5	TRBV5-5	ASSFIKGEETQY
TRBJ1-5	TRBV3-1/TRBV3-2	ASSQGFGVLGSNQPQH
TRBJ2-7	TRBV5-1	ASSLGTGGASYEQY
TRBJ2-2	TRBV7-3	ASSSTSGSRELF
TRBJ2-7	TRBV5-1	ASSYTLERGGGEQY